Each of the 28 T cell receptor beta chains below was sequenced from the same sample in a study of blood T cells in healthy people across ages. A second about 6 to 11 cycle PCR used barcoded and J-beta primers. A single record per CDR3 protein comes from TCRdb applying MiXCR to the 5' RACE reads. The sample records hundreds of thousands of distinct CDR3 sequences, approximately 47% being singletons. Input material: blood. These TCRs come from a man in his sixties in good health.

This clonotype was found a few times. The chain employs TRBV7-2 and TRBJ1-2; TRBD1 aligns across 8 bases. This CDR3 comprises 15 residues. The germline CDR1 and CDR2 sequences are SGHTA and FQGNSA. V shed 5 bases, J shed 4 bases, and the junction held 9 bases outside the gene matches. The CDR3 loop is CASSKNQGASYGYTF. The DNA for the CDR3 is TGTGCCAGCAGCAAAAATCAGGGGGCGAGCTATGGCTACACCTTC.

This clonotype occurred a few times. The chain is built from TRBV2 and TRBJ2-1, with 8 bases fitting TRBD1. This CDR3 comprises 12 residues. Germline assignment: CDR1 SNHLY and CDR2 FYNNEI. V shed 6 bases and J 15 bases; nucleotides not matched to a gene: 10. Here the CDR3 reads CASRGQGRSMFF. Written as DNA, the CDR3 is TGTGCCAGCAGAGGACAGGGAAGGTCTATGTTCTTC.

The chain links TRBV7-2 to TRBJ1-2, with TRBD1 identical over 10 bases. Looked up from germline, CDR1 is SGHTA and CDR2 is FQGNSA. The length of the CDR3 is 15 residues. V was clipped by 5 bases and J by 7 bases; unmatched bases: 10. The CDR3 protein is CASSRHLTGGFGYTF. Here the CDR3 DNA reads TGTGCCAGCAGCCGTCACCTGACAGGGGGCTTTGGCTACACCTTC.

DNA for the CDR3: TGCAGTGCTCGGGGGGGGGAACGGCGGGAGGTGGGCTACGAGCAGTACTTC. Residues: CSARGGERREVGYEQYF. The chain is built from TRBV20-1 and TRBJ2-7; TRBD2 aligns across 8 bases. Trimming at V came to 5 bases and at J to 3 bases, leaving 18 bases not matched to a gene. Germline V gene sequence: CDR1 DFQATT, CDR2 SNEGSKA (reference sequence). The CDR3 has 17 amino acids.

This clonotype was detected a few times. The chain has TRBV5-4 and TRBJ1-6; 7 nucleotides agree with TRBD1. CDR1 and CDR2 from the germline V gene are SGHNT and YYREEE (reference sequence). This CDR3 is 14 amino acids long. The J segment lost 7 bases and the V segment lost 4 bases, leaving 5 bases of the junction unmatched. The CDR3 is CASSARQGNSPLHF. In DNA, the CDR3 is TGTGCCAGCAGCGCCCGACAGGGAAATTCACCCCTCCACTTT. Full variable domain (outside the CDR3, taken from reference TRBV5-4 and TRBJ1-6): ETGVTQSPTHLIKTRGQQVTLRCSSQSGHNTVSWYQQALGQGPQFIFQYYREEENGRGNFPPRFSGLQFPNYSSELNVNALELDDSALYLCASSARQGNSPLHFGNGTRLTVT.

This chain joins TRBV2 and TRBJ1-1, with no clear D. Germline-derived CDR1 and CDR2 are SNHLY and FYNNEI. The CDR3 extends over 13 amino acids. The V gene lost 6 bases and the J gene lost 0 bases, with 8 bases spanning the gap. In DNA, the CDR3 is TGTGCCAGCAGCCTGCCATTGAACACTGAAGCTTTCTTT. Protein product: CASSLPLNTEAFF. Combining the CDR3 with reference TRBV2 and TRBJ1-1 gives the whole variable domain EPEVTQTPSHQVTQMGQEVILRCVPISNHLYFYWYRQILGQKVEFLVSFYNNEISEKSEIFDDQFSVERPDGSNFTLKIRSTKLEDSAMYFCASSLPLNTEAFFGQGTRLTVV.

The J gene is TRBJ1-4, the V gene TRBV2; a weak D match, TRBD1 (5 bases). The CDR3 spans 15 residues. The V and J ends lost 7 bases and 0 bases respectively, with 12 bases between them. In germline, CDR1 is SNHLY, CDR2 FYNNEI. The DNA for the CDR3 is TGTGCCAGCATCCTGGTCAGGGCAACTAATGAAAAACTGTTTTTT. This encodes CASILVRATNEKLFF.

The chain carries TRBV15 and TRBJ2-1; the match to TRBD1 covers 9 bases. Trimming cost V 1 base and J 2 bases; bases outside gene matches: 3. In germline, CDR1 is LNHNV, CDR2 YYDKDF (reference sequence). The CDR3 length is 16 residues. Here the CDR3 reads CATSRGRDRAYNEQFF. CDR3 nucleotide sequence: TGTGCCACCAGCAGAGGACGGGACAGGGCCTACAATGAGCAGTTCTTC.

The rearrangement joins TRBV20-1 to TRBJ2-7; unclear D gene. Germline CDR1 DFQATT, CDR2 SNEGSKA (reference sequence). This CDR3 contains 11 residues. Trimming pared 2 bases from V and 3 bases from J, leaving 5 bases between. This CDR3 reads CSARTLYEQYF. Here the CDR3 DNA reads TGCAGTGCTAGAACACTCTACGAGCAGTACTTC.

V usage is TRBV9 and J usage is TRBJ2-7, with D possibly matching TRBD1 (6 bases). CDR1 and CDR2 from the germline V gene are SGDLS and YYNGEE. The CDR3 is 13 amino acids. V dropped 7 bases and J dropped 4 bases, with 15 bases sitting between them. The CDR3 DNA sequence: TGTGCCAGCGGAAGGGGGACAAATTACGAGCAGTACTTC. Protein: CASGRGTNYEQYF. The full variable domain, with the rest looked up from reference TRBV9 and TRBJ2-7, is DSGVTQTPKHLITATGQRVTLRCSPRSGDLSVYWYQQSLDQGLQFLIQYYNGEERAKGNILERFSAQQFPDLHSELNLSSLELGDSALYFCASGRGTNYEQYFGPGTRLTVT.

The gene calls are TRBV11-3 and TRBJ2-1, with D possibly being TRBD2 (6 bases). The V and J ends lost 3 bases and 0 bases respectively, with 12 bases between them. Germline V CDR1 and CDR2: SGHNT, YENEEA. The CDR3 is 16 amino acids. CDR3 sequence reads: CASSFSGSSSYNEQFF. The CDR3 DNA reads TGTGCCAGCAGCTTTAGCGGATCGAGCTCCTACAATGAGCAGTTCTTC.

The chain employs TRBV4-2 and TRBJ1-1, with D maybe TRBD1 (5 bases). CDR1 and CDR2 (germline): LGHNA, YNFKEQ. V was shortened by 7 bases and J by 1 base, with 16 bases between the two germline ends. The CDR3 contains 15 residues. CDR3 nucleotides: TGTGCCAGCAACCTGGGGGGGTTAGGGAACACTGAAGCTTTCTTT. Residues: CASNLGGLGNTEAFF.

The chain links TRBV5-5 to TRBJ1-2, with 9 bases identical to TRBD1. The CDR3 spans 16 residues. Germline values: CDR1 SGHKS, CDR2 YYEKEE (reference sequence). Trimming took 4 bases from V and 2 from J; bases not matched to a gene: 9. CDR3 nucleotide sequence: TGTGCCAGCAGCCCTGGTGATGGGACAGGGAACTATGGCTACACCTTC. Translating gives CASSPGDGTGNYGYTF.

The chain uses TRBV20-1 and TRBJ2-5; D could derive from TRBD1 or TRBD2 (5 bases each). Germline assignment: CDR1 DFQATT and CDR2 SNEGSKA (reference sequence). This CDR3 is 13 amino acids long. CDR3 amino acids: CRTGTGSQETQYF. DNA for the CDR3: TGCAGGACCGGGACGGGGTCCCAAGAGACCCAGTACTTC.

This clonotype was seen at least ten times. This chain joins TRBV7-6 and TRBJ2-3; D gene unclear. This CDR3 comprises 15 residues. The germline V gene encodes CDR1 SGHVS and CDR2 FNYEAQ. V shed 2 bases and J shed 0 bases, with 9 bases lying between them. The CDR3 DNA sequence: TGTGCCAGCAGCTTATCACCCGGTAGCACAGATACGCAGTATTTT. This gives the protein CASSLSPGSTDTQYF.

This clonotype was recorded only once. A junction end diverges from the germline sequence, so it may reflect a read error. The chain carries TRBV7-2 and TRBJ1-5; D is undetermined. CDR1 is SGHTA and CDR2 is FQGNSA in the germline V gene. CDR3 size: 14 residues. The CDR3 protein is CASSAGRHNQPKHF. CDR3 DNA sequence: TGTGCCAGCAGCGCAGGACGGCACAATCAGCCCAAGCATTTT.

The sample holds a few counts of this clonotype. This may arise from a read error, as a much more abundant clone is one base away. The genes are TRBV12-3 or TRBV12-4 and TRBJ2-7; 12 nucleotides align to TRBD2. CDR3 length equals 15 residues. The V gene end was trimmed by 6 bases and the J gene end by 7 bases; junction bases not matched to a gene: 10. CDR3 sequence (DNA): TGTGCCAGCAGACGGACTAGCGGGAATTACAATGAGCAGTACTTC. This encodes CASRRTSGNYNEQYF.

This sequence joins TRBV7-2 and TRBJ2-5; 10 bases map to TRBD1. Per the germline V gene, CDR1 is SGHTA and CDR2 is FQGNSA. The V and J ends lost 2 bases and 6 bases, in that order; junction bases with no gene match: 9. The CDR3 totals 16 residues. The CDR3 DNA reads TGTGCCAGCAGCTTATACCCGGGGACAGGGGTTAAGACCCAGTACTTC. It yields the protein CASSLYPGTGVKTQYF.

V is TRBV21-1 and J is TRBJ2-5; the DNA was not used to check the table's D call, TRBD1. TRBV21-1 is a documented pseudogene. This CDR3 is built from 12 residues. The CDR3 reads CARDRGQETQYF. The CDR3 DNA follows: TGTGCCAGGGACAGGGGGCAGGAGACCCAGTACTTC.

This clonotype was seen more than once but under ten times. The chain has TRBV12-3 or TRBV12-4 and TRBJ1-6; D gene uncertain. V lost 1 base and J lost 6, with 7 bases in between. The CDR3 consists of 14 residues. In nucleotides, the CDR3 is TGTGCCAGCAGTTTAGGGATCGGTAATTCACCCCTCCACTTT. Residues: CASSLGIGNSPLHF.

The chain employs TRBV4-2 and TRBJ2-7, with D possibly being TRBD1 or TRBD2 (6 bases each). The CDR3 loop spans 17 amino acids. CDR1 and CDR2 (germline): LGHNA, YNFKEQ. V lost 1 base and J 4 bases, leaving 20 bases between the germline ends. CDR3 coding DNA: TGTGCCAGCAGCCAAGGGGCCGCGGCGGGACAACAGTACGAGCAGTACTTC. Protein product: CASSQGAAAGQQYEQYF.

The genes are TRBV12-3 or TRBV12-4 and TRBJ1-2; 9 nucleotides match TRBD1. The J segment lost 4 bases and the V segment lost 7 bases, leaving 7 bases of the junction unmatched. CDR3 length: 14 residues. CDR3 protein: CASTQRGQGYGYTF. The CDR3 bases are TGTGCCAGCACCCAAAGGGGACAGGGCTATGGCTACACCTTC.

The chain combines TRBV12-3 or TRBV12-4 with TRBJ1-1, with D maybe TRBD1 (5 bases). With 10 bases removed from V and 2 bases from J, the gap between germline ends came to 17 bases. The CDR3 extends over 14 amino acids. The CDR3: CANSPGHSNTEAFF. Written as DNA, the CDR3 is TGTGCCAACTCCCCAGGACATTCCAACACTGAAGCTTTCTTT.

Comment on this clonotype: This may be a read error: a much more frequent sequence differs by one nucleotide. The CDR3 DNA reads as TGTGCCAGCAGCCAAGGGATGGATACGCAGTATTTT. It encodes CASSQGMDTQYF. V and J are TRBV3-1 and TRBJ2-3, with D uncertain. Germline V CDR1 and CDR2: LGHDT, YNNKEL (reference sequence). The CDR3 runs 12 residues. V was clipped by 1 base and J by 6 bases, with 5 bases between them.

With respect to this clonotype: A much larger clone sits a single nucleotide away, making a read error possible. V gene TRBV7-2 combines with J gene TRBJ2-7; no reliable D call. V dropped 5 bases and J dropped 0 bases, with 11 bases sitting between them. Germline V gene sequence: CDR1 SGHTA, CDR2 FQGNSA. This CDR3 has 14 amino acids. The CDR3 region is CASSQASYSYEQYF. CDR3 sequence (DNA): TGTGCCAGCAGCCAGGCCTCCTACTCCTACGAGCAGTACTTC. Based on the CDR3 plus reference TRBV7-2 and TRBJ2-7, the full variable domain is GAGVSQSPSNKVTEKGKDVELRCDPISGHTALYWYRQSLGQGLEFLIYFQGNSAPDKSGLPSDRFSAERTGGSVSTLTIQRTQQEDSAVYLCASSQASYSYEQYFGPGTRLTVT.

The genes are TRBV20-1 and TRBJ2-5; possibly TRBD1 for D (8 bases). V lost 6 bases, J lost 4 bases, and 18 bases lay in between. Germline V lookup: CDR1 DFQATT, CDR2 SNEGSKA (reference sequence). There are 14 residues in the CDR3. In DNA form, the CDR3 reads TGCAGTGCCACCGGGGGGACAGGAGGAGAGACCCAGTACTTC. Translation gives CSATGGTGGETQYF.

The chain combines TRBV3-1 with TRBJ2-3; the D gene could be TRBD1 or TRBD2 (5 bases each). The CDR3 extends over 15 amino acids. Germline V gives CDR1 LGHDT, CDR2 YNNKEL (reference sequence). Between the trimmed V and J ends, which lost 4 bases and 2 bases, there was a span of 13 bases. CDR3 DNA sequence: TGTGCCAGCAGCCTCCGGGACCCCAACACAGATACGCAGTATTTT. Amino acids: CASSLRDPNTDTQYF.

For the CDR3, the DNA is TGCAGTGCTAGAGACCCCCGGGGGGACTACAATGAGCAGTTCTTC. Its protein product is CSARDPRGDYNEQFF. The J gene is TRBJ2-1, the V gene TRBV20-1; 7 nucleotides match TRBD2. This CDR3 is built from 15 residues. Trimming took 0 bases from V and 3 from J; bases not matched to a gene: 5. CDR1 is DFQATT, CDR2 SNEGSKA, per germline (reference sequence).